The 11 T cell receptor beta chains in this list originate from one sample, sequenced in a study of cytomegalovirus exposure and HLA in healthy donors. Sequencing was performed with immunoSEQ multiplex PCR; in TCRdb, only in-frame clones are kept and a portion is missing. The sample holds approximately 270,000 clones, about 90% seen once. The sequencing input was PBMCs. All receptors come from a young woman in good health and CMV-seronegative.

This sequence joins TRBV27 and TRBJ2-5; D ambiguous. Germline V CDR1 and CDR2: MNHEY, SMNVEV (reference sequence). The CDR3 sequence is 19 residues long. The V gene lost 5 bases and the J gene lost 1 base, with 26 bases spanning the gap. The CDR3 here is CASSPVGVFSIPAQETQYF. CDR3 in DNA: TGTGCCAGCAGTCCCGTTGGAGTGTTTAGCATCCCCGCCCAAGAGACCCAGTACTTC.

V gene TRBV7-2 combines with J gene TRBJ2-5; tentative D call: TRBD2 (5 bases). Germline V gene sequence: CDR1 SGHTA, CDR2 FQGNSA. This CDR3 region has 14 residues. V dropped 5 bases and J dropped 4 bases, with 14 bases sitting between them. Here the CDR3 DNA reads TGTGCCAGCAGCCCTACACTAGTGTCAGAGACCCAGTACTTC. The encoded protein is CASSPTLVSETQYF.

The rearrangement uses TRBV5-4 and TRBJ2-3; 8 bases are a match to TRBD2. V was clipped by 4 bases and J by 2 bases; unmatched bases: 9. Per germline, CDR1 SGHNT and CDR2 YYREEE (reference sequence). The CDR3 consists of 16 residues. CDR3 sequence (DNA): TGTGCCAGCAGCCCCCGGAGCGGGGGAAACACAGATACGCAGTATTTT. The encoded protein is CASSPRSGGNTDTQYF. The complete variable domain, with remaining parts taken from reference TRBV5-4 and TRBJ2-3, reads ETGVTQSPTHLIKTRGQQVTLRCSSQSGHNTVSWYQQALGQGPQFIFQYYREEENGRGNFPPRFSGLQFPNYSSELNVNALELDDSALYLCASSPRSGGNTDTQYFGPGTRLTVL.

The rearrangement joins TRBV19 to TRBJ2-2; TRBD1 agrees at 9 bases. With V trimmed by 3 bases and J by 1 base, 3 bases remained unmatched. The CDR3 is 16 residues long. The germline gives CDR1 LNHDA, CDR2 SQIVND (reference sequence). The CDR3 reads CASSIGTGWNTGELFF. CDR3 in DNA: TGTGCCAGTAGTATCGGGACAGGGTGGAACACCGGGGAGCTGTTTTTT.

This chain's CDR3 is CASSLSSSYNEQFF. The CDR3 DNA reads as TGTGCCAGCAGCCTTTCTAGCTCCTACAATGAGCAGTTCTTC. The rearrangement uses TRBV7-6 and TRBJ2-1; D is uncertain. Per the germline V gene, CDR1 is SGHVS and CDR2 is FNYEAQ. V was trimmed by 5 bases and J by 0 bases, leaving 8 bases between them. The CDR3 covers 14 residues.

The chain links TRBV5-1 to TRBJ2-5, with D unresolved. Germline CDR1 and CDR2: SGHRS and YFSETQ. The CDR3 length is 14 residues. Deletions cut 0 bases from V and 2 bases from J, with 8 bases between. In nucleotides, the CDR3 is TGCGCCAGCAGCTTGGGGCAGGTACAAGAGACCCAGTACTTC. Translated, it gives CASSLGQVQETQYF.

This chain uses TRBV5-6 with TRBJ1-4; no definite D call. This CDR3 spans 13 amino acids. Germline V CDR1 and CDR2: SGHDT, YYEEEE. The V end lost 6 bases, the J end lost 8 bases, and 14 bases lay between the germline ends. The chain's CDR3 is CASTINLQEKLFF. For the CDR3, the DNA is TGTGCCAGCACCATCAATCTACAGGAAAAACTGTTTTTT.

The chain recombines TRBV10-3 with TRBJ2-2, with D possibly being TRBD1 (5 bases). V was clipped by 7 bases and J by 4 bases, with 13 bases between them. CDR1 and CDR2 from the germline V gene are ENHRY and SYGVKD. This CDR3 comprises 14 residues. CDR3 coding DNA: TGTGCCATCACCGTCAGGGAAGGCACCGGGGAGCTGTTTTTT. Translating gives CAITVREGTGELFF.

The chain joins TRBV4-1 to TRBJ1-1; D is possibly TRBD1 (5 bases). CDR3 length: 13 amino acids. CDR1 and CDR2 (germline): MGHRA, YSYEKL. V was trimmed by 4 bases and J by 4 bases, leaving 10 bases between them. CDR3 DNA: TGCGCCAGCAGCCGGGGGGGATCCACTGAAGCTTTCTTT. This translates into CASSRGGSTEAFF.

This rearrangement joins TRBV4-1 to TRBJ1-6; D gene ambiguous. Trimming removed 0 bases from V and 1 base from J, with 10 bases in between. Per germline, CDR1 MGHRA and CDR2 YSYEKL. The CDR3 covers 17 residues. The CDR3 region has the DNA TGCGCCAGCAGCCAAGAAGGGAGGTGGTCCTATAATTCACCCCTCCACTTT. This gives the protein CASSQEGRWSYNSPLHF.

V usage is TRBV28 and J usage is TRBJ2-7; possible D gene TRBD2, 5 bases. This CDR3 region has 13 residues. The V gene's germline CDR1 is MDHEN and CDR2 SYDVKM. V lost 4 bases, J lost 3 bases, and 10 bases lay in between. In nucleotides, the CDR3 is TGTGCCAGCAGTTCCGCAGGAGGCTACGAGCAGTACGTC. Its translation is CASSSAGGYEQYV.